These 26 T cell receptor beta chains share one sample of origin, sequenced in a study of CD8 T cells in ankylosing spondylitis. Study-wide results and caveats: Roughly 8 highly homologous variants formed a TCR beta motif that appeared characteristic of ankylosing spondylitis blood.

Which antigens these TCRs recognize remains unknown. TCRdb ran MiXCR on the 5' RACE reads and lists one entry per CDR3 protein. The top ten hold about 1% of the sample, which has 350,000 to 550,000 distinct CDR3 sequences, about 24% seen once. The sample was blood, either unsorted or a sorted T cell fraction (not recorded which). The receptor set was obtained from a male donor with ankylosing spondylitis.

The genes are TRBV6-1 and TRBJ2-5, with TRBD1 matching over 10 bases. Trimming removed 8 bases from V and 2 bases from J; junction bases left unmatched: 5. CDR3 length equals 14 residues. Germline-derived CDR1 and CDR2 are MNHNS and SASEGT. CDR3 sequence (DNA): TGTGCCAGCCAGACAGGGGGCAATCAAGAGACCCAGTACTTC. Translated, it gives CASQTGGNQETQYF.

This clonotype was counted a few times. In nucleotides, the CDR3 is TGTGCCAGCAGAGCCGCAGGTTCCTACGAGCAGTACTTC. Its translation is CASRAAGSYEQYF. This rearrangement joins TRBV3-1 to TRBJ2-7, with D uncertain. The CDR3 spans 13 residues. Germline V gene data show CDR1 as LGHDT and CDR2 as YNNKEL (reference sequence). The V end was cut by 6 bases, the J end by 1 base, with 10 bases between.

The rearrangement uses TRBV29-1 and TRBJ1-2; perhaps TRBD1 as D (5 bases). V dropped 3 bases and J dropped 3 bases, with 8 bases sitting between them. Germline lookup yields CDR1 SQVTM and CDR2 ANQGSEA. This CDR3 region has 12 residues. Here the CDR3 DNA reads TGCAGCGTTGAGGGGACCGACTATGGCTACACCTTC. Protein product: CSVEGTDYGYTF.

The J gene is TRBJ2-7, the V gene TRBV3-1; 8 nucleotides align to TRBD1. The V and J ends lost 0 bases and 3 bases, in that order; junction bases with no gene match: 4. The CDR3 is 15 residues long. Germline V gives CDR1 LGHDT, CDR2 YNNKEL (reference sequence). CDR3 sequence reads: CASSQDRQGYYEQYF. The CDR3 DNA sequence: TGTGCCAGCAGCCAAGATAGACAGGGGTACTACGAGCAGTACTTC.

V and J are TRBV7-2 and TRBJ1-1, with 8 bases that match TRBD1. Germline CDR1 is SGHTA and CDR2 is FQGNSA. This CDR3 is built from 14 residues. Losses at the gene ends were 2 bases for V and 12 bases for J; bases not matched to a gene: 11. The CDR3 DNA reads TGTGCCAGCAGCTTAATGACAGGGGCCGAAGGAACTTTCTTT. Residues: CASSLMTGAEGTFF.

The gene calls are TRBV7-9 and TRBJ2-5, with D perhaps matching TRBD2 (6 bases). This CDR3 is built from 13 residues. The germline V and J ends were trimmed by 6 bases and 5 bases, with 13 bases remaining between them. Germline CDR1 SEHNR, CDR2 FQNEAQ (reference sequence). CDR3 in amino acids: CASRTGTRETQYF. As DNA, the CDR3 is TGTGCCAGCAGGACCGGGACTCGGGAGACCCAGTACTTC. The variable domain in full, with the rest retrieved from reference TRBV7-9 and TRBJ2-5, is DTGVSQNPRHKITKRGQNVTFRCDPISEHNRLYWYRQTLGQGPEFLTYFQNEAQLEKSRLLSDRFSAERPKGSFSTLEIQRTEQGDSAMYLCASRTGTRETQYFGPGTRLLVL.

This chain joins TRBV20-1 and TRBJ2-1; D unclear. The CDR3 runs to 11 residues. Germline CDR1 is DFQATT and CDR2 is SNEGSKA (reference sequence). Between the trimmed V and J ends, which lost 6 bases and 12 bases, there was a span of 15 bases. This CDR3 reads CSAPKEMAQFF. For the CDR3, the DNA is TGCAGTGCGCCCAAGGAAATGGCGCAGTTCTTC.

V gene TRBV7-9 combines with J gene TRBJ1-2; 8 nucleotides agree with TRBD1. The V gene end was trimmed by 7 bases and the J gene end by 4 bases; junction bases not matched to a gene: 8. Germline V gene data show CDR1 as SEHNR and CDR2 as FQNEAQ (reference sequence). The CDR3 covers 14 residues. This CDR3 reads CASTRQGRAYGYTF. In DNA form, the CDR3 reads TGTGCCAGCACTAGACAGGGGCGCGCCTATGGCTACACCTTC.

The chain links TRBV20-1 to TRBJ2-1; no reliable D call. The germline V gene encodes CDR1 DFQATT and CDR2 SNEGSKA (reference sequence). This CDR3 has 11 residues. Trimming left V 7 bases short and J 9 bases short, with 13 bases between. The CDR3 sequence is CSGNRGVEQFF. Here the CDR3 DNA reads TGCAGTGGGAATCGCGGTGTTGAGCAGTTCTTC.

V usage is TRBV3-1 and J usage is TRBJ1-5; no clear D gene. From germline, CDR1 is LGHDT and CDR2 YNNKEL (reference sequence). V dropped 2 bases and J dropped 3 bases, with 5 bases sitting between them. The CDR3 consists of 13 residues. This CDR3 reads CASSQSNNQPQHF. The CDR3 region has the DNA TGTGCCAGCAGCCAATCCAACAATCAGCCCCAGCATTTT.

The rearrangement uses TRBV7-9 and TRBJ2-5, with 13 positions matching TRBD2. V shed 5 bases and J 4 bases; nucleotides not matched to a gene: 10. In germline, CDR1 is SEHNR, CDR2 FQNEAQ (reference sequence). This CDR3 has 17 amino acids. The CDR3 nucleotides are TGTGCCAGCAGCCCCGGGACTAGCGGGGCTAACCTAGAGACCCAGTACTTC. This sequence encodes CASSPGTSGANLETQYF.

This chain uses TRBV29-1 with TRBJ2-5; TRBD1 matches at 7 bases. This CDR3 has 12 residues. Germline CDR1 is SQVTM and CDR2 is ANQGSEA. V was pared by 5 bases and J by 4 bases, with 4 bases of the junction left unmatched. DNA for the CDR3: TGCAGCGTTTCGACAGGGAGAGAGACCCAGTACTTC. Amino acid sequence: CSVSTGRETQYF.

The genes are TRBV5-1 and TRBJ1-4; 7 positions agree with TRBD1. V lost 4 bases to trimming and J lost 4 bases; unmatched junction nucleotides: 7. This CDR3 comprises 15 residues. The germline V gene encodes CDR1 SGHRS and CDR2 YFSETQ. CDR3 sequence reads: CASSDDRAGNEKLFF. The CDR3 DNA follows: TGCGCCAGCAGCGACGACAGGGCGGGTAATGAAAAACTGTTTTTT.

This rearrangement joins TRBV24-1 to TRBJ2-2, with D possibly TRBD1 on 5 matching bases. The CDR3 extends over 15 amino acids. The germline V gene encodes CDR1 KGHDR and CDR2 SFDVKD. Trimming cost V 4 bases and J 2 bases, with 10 bases left between them. In DNA form, the CDR3 reads TGTGCCACCAGTGAGACAGTGGTAAACACCGGGGAGCTGTTTTTT. This sequence encodes CATSETVVNTGELFF.

This clonotype was seen repeatedly, ten times or more. The V and J genes are TRBV2 and TRBJ1-1; D gene ambiguous. This CDR3 is 15 amino acids long. Between the trimmed V and J ends, which lost 7 bases and 0 bases, there was a span of 15 bases. Germline V gives CDR1 SNHLY, CDR2 FYNNEI. CDR3 nucleotide sequence: TGTGCCAGCAATAGAGATGGGCTCATGAACACTGAAGCTTTCTTT. This translates into CASNRDGLMNTEAFF.

There are a few counts of this clonotype. This chain joins TRBV3-1 and TRBJ2-1, with D maybe TRBD1 (6 bases). The germline V and J ends were trimmed by 2 bases and 10 bases, with 9 bases remaining between them. From germline, CDR1 is LGHDT and CDR2 YNNKEL (reference sequence). The length of the CDR3 is 12 residues. The CDR3 bases are TGTGCCAGCAGCCAACAGGGACAAGAGCAGTTCTTC. This sequence encodes CASSQQGQEQFF.

This clonotype was seen more than once but under ten times. The CDR3 DNA reads TGCAGTGCTAAGGATCTCCTCTACTCCTACGAGCAGTACTTC. As protein: CSAKDLLYSYEQYF. This chain links TRBV20-1 with TRBJ2-7; D uncertain. Germline V gene lookup returns CDR1 DFQATT and CDR2 SNEGSKA (reference sequence). V lost 4 bases, J lost 0 bases, and 13 bases lay in between. This CDR3 contains 14 residues.

This clonotype was seen a single time. The chain carries TRBV25-1 and TRBJ2-3; TRBD1 is a possible D gene (6 bases). This CDR3 is built from 13 residues. V gave up 2 bases and J gave up 3 bases, with 6 bases separating them. The V gene's germline CDR1 is MGHDK and CDR2 SYGVNS. The CDR3 loop reads CASSERGTDTQYF. CDR3 coding DNA: TGTGCCAGCAGTGAAAGGGGGACAGATACGCAGTATTTT.

This clonotype was observed a handful of times. The chain employs TRBV5-1 and TRBJ2-3; D possibly corresponds to TRBD2 (5 bases). Per germline, CDR1 SGHRS and CDR2 YFSETQ. V lost 6 bases and J 0 bases, leaving 14 bases between the germline ends. The CDR3 runs 15 residues. The CDR3 coding sequence is TGCGCCAGCAATCGGGATGACGCTAGCACAGATACGCAGTATTTT. Encoded protein: CASNRDDASTDTQYF.

The rearrangement links TRBV20-1 to TRBJ1-5; D is undetermined. Germline values: CDR1 DFQATT, CDR2 SNEGSKA (reference sequence). V was trimmed by 0 bases and J by 4 bases, leaving 10 bases between them. This CDR3 region has 14 residues. The CDR3 is CSAREANGNQPQHF. Written as DNA, the CDR3 is TGCAGTGCTAGAGAGGCCAACGGGAATCAGCCCCAGCATTTT.

This chain connects TRBV5-1 to TRBJ1-4, with TRBD1 as a possible D gene (6 bases). CDR1 and CDR2 from the germline V gene are SGHRS and YFSETQ. The CDR3 extends over 14 amino acids. Trimming took 3 bases from V and 8 from J, leaving 14 bases between them. CDR3 region: CASSSGQLNEKLFF. The CDR3 bases are TGCGCCAGCAGCTCCGGACAGCTCAACGAAAAACTGTTTTTT.

The J gene is TRBJ2-2, the V gene TRBV3-1; D gene unclear. CDR1 LGHDT and CDR2 YNNKEL come from the germline V gene (reference sequence). Deletions cut 1 base from V and 5 bases from J, with 26 bases between. CDR3 length: 20 amino acids. The CDR3 is CASSQVLYSIPGDRTGELFF. CDR3 coding DNA: TGTGCCAGCAGCCAAGTCTTGTACTCGATCCCTGGGGATCGGACCGGGGAGCTGTTTTTT.

The rearrangement uses TRBV10-3 and TRBJ2-5; tentatively, D is TRBD1 (6 bases). The germline V and J ends were trimmed by 7 bases and 0 bases, with 15 bases remaining between them. Germline-derived CDR1 and CDR2 are ENHRY and SYGVKD. The CDR3 is 15 amino acids. The CDR3 reads CAIKRAGANQETQYF. CDR3 nucleotide sequence: TGTGCCATCAAACGGGCAGGGGCTAACCAAGAGACCCAGTACTTC.

This clonotype was picked up a small number of times. This chain joins TRBV3-1 and TRBJ2-1, with D possibly called TRBD1 or TRBD2 (5 bases each). CDR3 length: 15 residues. Trimming pared 3 bases from V and 2 bases from J, leaving 11 bases between. The V gene's germline CDR1 is LGHDT and CDR2 YNNKEL (reference sequence). This CDR3 reads CASSQGPYAYNEQFF. The DNA for the CDR3 is TGTGCCAGCAGCCAGGGACCCTACGCCTACAATGAGCAGTTCTTC.

The chain has TRBV24-1 and TRBJ1-4, with no clear D. CDR3 length equals 15 residues. Trimming took 2 bases from V and 7 from J, leaving 13 bases between them. Germline CDR1 KGHDR, CDR2 SFDVKD. CDR3 sequence reads: CATSDSGRRVEKLFF. In nucleotides, the CDR3 is TGTGCCACCAGTGATTCAGGTAGAAGAGTTGAAAAACTGTTTTTT.

CDR3 coding DNA: TGTGCCAGCAGTTCCCGTAGGGGAGGAGATACGCAGTATTTT. Its translation: CASSSRRGGDTQYF. This chain links TRBV27 with TRBJ2-3; tentatively, D is TRBD2 (6 bases). V was clipped by 4 bases and J by 5 bases, with 13 bases between them. There are 14 residues in the CDR3. Germline CDR1 and CDR2: MNHEY and SMNVEV (reference sequence).